This TCR beta chain originates from a study of cytomegalovirus exposure and HLA in healthy donors. Germline CDR1 reads SGHRS; CDR2 reads YFSETQ. Trimming cost V 8 bases and J 0 bases, with 13 bases left between them. The CDR3 sequence is 14 residues long. PCR employed 60 Vbeta and 13 Jbeta primers. TCRdb's copy holds only in-frame clones and misses some; the assay was immunoSEQ multiplex PCR. The sample consists of 200,000 to 250,000 clones, about 80% of them appearing once. J is TRBJ2-3 and V is TRBV5-1, with a weak D call TRBD1 (6 bases). The sequencing input was PBMCs. This receptor was identified in a woman in her sixties in good health and CMV-seropositive. DNA for the CDR3: TGCGCCAGTACAGGGAGCCGGAGCACAGATACGCAGTATTTT. Translating it yields CASTGSRSTDTQYF.